Only one count was recorded for the clone carrying this T cell receptor (beta chain). The antigen remains undetermined. Treatment specified: oral pan-JAK inhibitor, 5-10 mg twice daily. PBMC-derived CD4+ and CD8+ T cells were sorted. The data belong to a study of CD8+ T cells in alopecia areata. For the study at large: Treated patients took oral tofacitinib at 5 to 10 mg twice daily. Whole-study results and caveats: Many expanded lesional clones persisted in scalp and blood during tofacitinib treatment. The presence of one nonresponder keeps the tie between baseline CD8+ expansion and response uncertain.

Trimming at V came to 2 bases and at J to 8 bases, leaving 12 bases not matched to a gene. Germline V gene data show CDR1 as GTSNPN and CDR2 as SVGIG (reference sequence). This CDR3 is 15 amino acids long. Sequencing templates came from extracted RNA that was reverse transcribed into cDNA. Repertoires were generated with immunoSEQ multiplex PCR, while TCRdb's copy carries only in-frame clones and drops some. The data hold about 190,000 clones, with under 80% observed a single time. V usage is TRBV30 and J usage is TRBJ2-1; 7 bases are a match to TRBD2. The TCR sequence derives from a human donor with alopecia areata. The sample was CD4+ T cells sorted from blood, taken between weeks 49 and 50, from a patient treated with tofacitinib. CDR3 sequence (DNA): TGTGCCTGGAGTCGGGGCGGGGGTACGCTAGATGAGCAGTTCTTC. It encodes CAWSRGGGTLDEQFF.